Sequencing of this TCR beta chain was carried out in a study of blood T cell repertoires in COVID-19. For the study at large: There were acute and convalescent COVID-19 samples, and they came from the United States, Italy and Spain. In each case, the material was cDNA or gDNA derived from T cells, B-cell-depleted T cells, or PBMCs.

Trimming removed 1 base from V and 8 bases from J; junction bases left unmatched: 8. The CDR3 is made up of 16 amino acids. Germline assignment: CDR1 LGHDT and CDR2 YNNKEL (reference sequence). Authors' data handling: Nucleated cell number was recorded as an estimate derived from reference gene primer amplification. The data were produced by immunoSEQ multiplex PCR, yet TCRdb's version contains in-frame clones alone and is incomplete. Clone size and V and J calls were adopted from that table, with D and trimming inferred from the DNA. The data show fewer than 250,000 clones, around 80% seen once. The chain links TRBV3-1 (or the pseudogene TRBV3-2) to TRBJ1-5; 10 nucleotides line up with TRBD1. Sequenced material: peripheral blood. The TCR was taken from a woman aged 45-65 years with acute or convalescent COVID-19. CDR3 nucleotides: TGTGCCAGCAGCCAAGGGACAGGGGGTGGAATGGAGCCCCAGCATTTT. It specifies CASSQGTGGGMEPQHF.